The clone carrying this T cell receptor beta chain was seen more than once but under ten times. No antigen is known for it. This sample was included in a study of blood T cells in healthy people across ages. Whole-study results and caveats: A roughly linear age-dependent decrease characterized TCR beta diversity per million T cells. Naive T cell percentage by flow cytometry tracked strongly with beta diversity.

Those donating, healthy Caucasian individuals from Russia, were aged about 6 to 90. A second PCR, run for roughly 7 to 11 cycles, used a sample-barcoded 5' primer plus a J-beta primer mix. TCRdb independently ran MiXCR on the 5' RACE reads; one entry per CDR3 protein. Of about 1,500,000 distinct CDR3 sequences in the sample, 35% to 45% are singletons; the top ten hold 7% to 9%. This clonotype was sampled from a woman younger than 30 in good health. The material sequenced was blood.

The CDR3 loop reads CAISLGRPYGYTF. The DNA of the CDR3 is TGTGCCATCAGTCTGGGCAGACCTTATGGCTACACCTTC. The gene calls are TRBV10-3 and TRBJ1-2; D is undetermined. Germline V CDR1 and CDR2: ENHRY, SYGVKD. Between the trimmed V and J ends, which lost 5 bases and 5 bases, there was a span of 12 bases. CDR3 size: 13 residues.